This T cell receptor (beta chain) was found in a study of cytomegalovirus exposure and HLA in healthy donors. Trimming took off 2 bases at V and 1 base at J, with 11 bases between the two ends. Germline values: CDR1 SGHRS, CDR2 YFSETQ. This CDR3 has 15 amino acids. The PCR employed 60 Vbeta primers together with 13 Jbeta primers. TCRdb's copy holds only in-frame clones and misses some; the assay was immunoSEQ multiplex PCR. The table shows some 200,000 clones, with around 64% occurring only once. The genes are TRBV5-1 and TRBJ2-3, with D perhaps matching TRBD2 (6 bases). Specimen: PBMCs. This TCR was sampled from a man aged 35 to 55 in good health and CMV-seropositive. CDR3 DNA sequence: TGCGCCAGCAGCTTCGGCGGGGAAGGCACAGATACGCAGTATTTT. Amino acid sequence: CASSFGGEGTDTQYF.